This T cell receptor (beta chain) was recovered during a study of lymphopenia after photon versus proton radiotherapy. Libraries were prepared by immunoSEQ multiplex PCR; TCRdb keeps only in-frame clonotypes and omits some of them. The sample gives 53,000 or so clones, 83% of which show up once; 25% to 30% is in the top ten. In regard to this clone: As yet, its antigen is unknown.

With 6 bases removed from V and 2 bases from J, the gap between germline ends came to 15 bases. The CDR3 is made up of 15 amino acids. Looked up from germline, CDR1 is MNHEY and CDR2 is SMNVEV (reference sequence). The study, taken as a whole, reports: Oligoclonal CD8+ Temra expansion after nadir drove photon patients' diversity drop. In patients who died, overall survival fell as post-nadir TCR diversity dropped more.

This clonotype originated in a man in his fifties or sixties with gastric cancer. The chain has TRBV27 and TRBJ2-3; a weak D match, TRBD1 (6 bases). The sample in question was peripheral blood, obtained from a patient treated with photon-based radiotherapy. CDR3 in amino acids: CASSYQGWNTDTQYF. CDR3 DNA sequence: TGTGCCAGCAGCTACCAGGGGTGGAACACAGATACGCAGTATTTT.